Presented here are 8 T cell receptor beta chains from one specimen sequenced in a study of blood T cell repertoires in COVID-19. Repertoires were generated with immunoSEQ multiplex PCR, while TCRdb's copy carries only in-frame clones and drops some. The sample lists 260,000 or so clones, more than 80% seen once, with around 7.5% in the top ten. The sequenced sample was peripheral blood. These receptors all come from a woman of 80 years or more with COVID-19, enrolled during active disease.

V usage is TRBV12-3 or TRBV12-4 and J usage is TRBJ2-7; TRBD1 matches 8 bases. V shed 6 bases and J 6 bases; nucleotides not matched to a gene: 4. This CDR3 region has 12 residues. CDR3 in amino acids: CASSQTGVEQYF. The CDR3 DNA is TGTGCCAGCAGCCAGACAGGGGTCGAGCAGTACTTC.

This clone was recorded only once. The junction departs from germline at one end; a sequencing error may be responsible. The chain has TRBV15 and TRBJ1-1; 9 bases align to TRBD1. Germline loops: CDR1 LNHNV, CDR2 YYDKDF (reference sequence). The CDR3 extends over 17 amino acids. The CDR3 is CATRRGGTGGAPAEAFF. The CDR3 DNA reads TGTGCCACCAGGAGAGGGGGCACAGGGGGCGCCCCGGCTGAAGCTTTCTTT. Drawing the rest from reference TRBV15 and TRBJ1-1, the complete variable domain is DAMVIQNPRYQVTQFGKPVTLSCSQTLNHNVMYWYQQKSSQAPKLLFHYYDKDFNNEADTPDNFQSRRPNTSFCFLDIRSPGLGDTAMYLCATRRGGTGGAPAEAFFGQGTRLTVV.

The chain links TRBV20-1 to TRBJ1-5; unclear D gene. The CDR3 is 15 amino acids. Between the trimmed V and J ends, which lost 3 bases and 0 bases, there was a span of 12 bases. Per the germline V gene, CDR1 is DFQATT and CDR2 is SNEGSKA (reference sequence). CDR3 protein: CSASVAGYSNQPQHF. The CDR3 DNA is TGCAGTGCTAGTGTGGCGGGGTATAGCAATCAGCCCCAGCATTTT.

The V call is TRBV11-2, the J call TRBJ2-7; weak D call: TRBD1 (5 bases). Germline lookup yields CDR1 SGHAT and CDR2 FQNNGV. Trimming removed 2 bases from V and 2 bases from J, with 7 bases in between. This CDR3 has 13 amino acids. The CDR3, as DNA: TGTGCCAGCAGCTTACAAGGGGCCTACGAGCAGTACTTC. It specifies CASSLQGAYEQYF.

The rearrangement joins TRBV5-8 to TRBJ1-5; 7 bases fit TRBD1. With V trimmed by 2 bases and J by 5 bases, 4 bases remained unmatched. Germline CDR1 reads SGHTS; CDR2 reads YDEGEE. There are 14 residues in the CDR3. DNA for the CDR3: TGTGCCAGCAGCTTCGGACAGGAATATCAGCCCCAGCATTTT. Translated, it gives CASSFGQEYQPQHF.

This clone occurred once. J is TRBJ1-1 and V is TRBV29-1; D ambiguous. V was shortened by 8 bases and J by 4 bases, with 17 bases between the two germline ends. Per germline, CDR1 SQVTM and CDR2 ANQGSEA. The CDR3 contains 13 residues. For the CDR3, the DNA is TGCAGCTTCCGGGTAGAGGTTTTCACTGAAGCTTTCTTT. Its protein is CSFRVEVFTEAFF.

Only a few counts were recorded for this clone. This rearrangement joins TRBV6-5 to TRBJ1-5; no clear D. Germline values: CDR1 MNHEY, CDR2 SVGAGI. V lost 2 bases to trimming and J lost 3 bases, with 5 bases between them. The CDR3 totals 13 residues. The DNA of the CDR3 is TGTGCCAGCAGTTACGACAACAATCAGCCCCAGCATTTT. This codes for CASSYDNNQPQHF.

This clone came up once. The V call is TRBV6-5, the J call TRBJ1-1; 8 nucleotides agree with TRBD1. In germline, CDR1 is MNHEY, CDR2 SVGAGI. CDR3 length: 15 amino acids. The V gene end was trimmed by 2 bases and the J gene end by 5 bases; junction bases not matched to a gene: 7. The DNA for the CDR3 is TGTGCCAGCAGTTACGCTACAGGGGGTGGAACTGAAGCTTTCTTT. This encodes CASSYATGGGTEAFF.